What follows are 24 T cell receptor beta chains derived from one specimen sequenced in a study of blood T cells in healthy people across ages. Primers used in a second PCR of about 6 to 12 cycles were a sample-barcoded 5' primer and a J-beta primer mix. TCRdb processed the 5' RACE reads anew with MiXCR; each CDR3 protein has one entry. The repertoire holds about 800,000 distinct CDR3 sequences, with less than 60% as singletons. The source material was blood. The receptors come from a man at least 80 years old in good health.

The chain couples TRBV18 to TRBJ2-7, with 8 bases matching TRBD1. CDR3 length equals 11 residues. V dropped 5 bases and J dropped 7; count of bases not matched to a gene: 1. Per germline, CDR1 KGHSH and CDR2 LQKENI. The DNA for the CDR3 is TGTGCCAGCTCAACAGGGGGGGAGCAGTACTTC. This translates into CASSTGGEQYF. Full variable domain (rest looked up from reference TRBV18 and TRBJ2-7): NAGVMQNPRHLVRRRGQEARLRCSPMKGHSHVYWYRQLPEEGLKFMVYLQKENIIDESGMPKERFSAEFPKEGPSILRIQQVVRGDSAAYFCASSTGGEQYFGPGTRLTVT.

This clonotype has a handful of counts. The rearrangement joins TRBV7-3 to TRBJ2-3; maybe TRBD2 (5 bases). V lost 5 bases, J lost 3 bases, and 12 bases lay in between. The V gene's germline CDR1 is SGHTA and CDR2 FQGTGA. CDR3 size: 14 residues. The CDR3 is CASSNGLATDTQYF. In DNA, the CDR3 is TGTGCCAGCAGCAATGGGCTAGCAACAGATACGCAGTATTTT.

The table lists this clonotype with many counts. This chain links TRBV20-1 with TRBJ1-2; D uncertain. CDR1 is DFQATT and CDR2 is SNEGSKA in the germline V gene (reference sequence). Trimming stripped 3 bases from V and 2 bases from J, with 13 bases between. The CDR3 consists of 14 residues. CDR3 amino acids: CSASTRGINYGYTF. For the CDR3, the DNA is TGCAGTGCTAGTACGCGAGGAATAAACTATGGCTACACCTTC.

The V gene is TRBV27, the J gene TRBJ2-3, with a tentative D call TRBD2 (6 bases). Trimming cost V 6 bases and J 3 bases, with 13 bases left between them. The germline gives CDR1 MNHEY, CDR2 SMNVEV (reference sequence). This CDR3 has 14 amino acids. This CDR3 reads CASSPWGRTDTQYF. CDR3 DNA: TGTGCCAGCAGCCCGTGGGGGAGGACAGATACGCAGTATTTT.

This clonotype was recorded many times. The chain joins TRBV28 to TRBJ2-7, with 7 bases matching TRBD2. The germline V gene encodes CDR1 MDHEN and CDR2 SYDVKM. The CDR3 covers 15 residues. V dropped 7 bases and J dropped 3; count of bases not matched to a gene: 12. The CDR3 is CASTRLGGGLYEQYF. The CDR3 DNA reads TGTGCCAGCACCAGACTGGGGGGGGGACTCTACGAGCAGTACTTC.

This clonotype appeared a single time. This rearrangement joins TRBV30 to TRBJ2-3; either TRBD1 or TRBD2 may supply D (5 bases each). Per the germline V gene, CDR1 is GTSNPN and CDR2 is SVGIG (reference sequence). The CDR3 has 14 amino acids. The germline V and J ends were trimmed by 7 bases and 6 bases, with 20 bases remaining between them. The CDR3 sequence is CAFGTHPPADTQYF. CDR3 nucleotides: TGTGCCTTCGGGACGCATCCTCCCGCGGATACGCAGTATTTT.

This clonotype turned up a few times. The genes are TRBV7-3 and TRBJ1-2; 8 nucleotides align to TRBD1. The V and J ends lost 4 bases and 7 bases, in that order; junction bases with no gene match: 2. Germline V gives CDR1 SGHTA, CDR2 FQGTGA. This CDR3 spans 12 amino acids. CDR3 in amino acids: CASSSGQGGYTF. The CDR3 nucleotides read TGTGCCAGCAGCTCCGGACAGGGTGGCTACACCTTC.

The chain links TRBV7-6 to TRBJ2-1; D possibly corresponds to TRBD2 (5 bases). CDR3 size: 14 residues. Trimming stripped 6 bases from V and 9 bases from J, with 18 bases between. Germline V lookup: CDR1 SGHVS, CDR2 FNYEAQ. DNA for the CDR3: TGTGCCAGCAGTTCAGCTACGGGGAAGGTTGAGCAGTTCTTC. Translating it yields CASSSATGKVEQFF.

The V call is TRBV4-2, the J call TRBJ2-5; a weak D match, TRBD2 (5 bases). The end of the DNA fits TRBJ2-7 better, so the J call may be wrong. Per the germline V gene, CDR1 is LGHNA and CDR2 is YNFKEQ. The CDR3 runs 12 residues. CDR3: CASSQEGSEQYF. CDR3 bases: TGTGCCAGCAGCCAAGAAGGGAGCGAGCAGTACTTC.

CDR3 sequence reads: CASSSGRGTDEKLFF. The CDR3 DNA reads TGTGCCAGCAGCTCCGGGCGTGGAACCGATGAAAAACTGTTTTTT. This chain links TRBV7-9 with TRBJ1-4; D not certain. Trimming left V 4 bases short and J 6 bases short, with 15 bases between. This CDR3 is built from 15 residues. From germline, CDR1 is SEHNR and CDR2 FQNEAQ (reference sequence).

This chain joins TRBV18 and TRBJ2-5; tentatively, D is TRBD1 (5 bases). The CDR3 runs to 17 residues. V lost 1 base to trimming and J lost 2 bases, with 17 bases between them. Germline assignment: CDR1 KGHSH and CDR2 LQKENI. The CDR3 coding sequence is TGTGCCAGCTCACCACGGCGCGGCGGACAAAAACAAGAGACCCAGTACTTC. Translated: CASSPRRGGQKQETQYF.

This clonotype has just a few counts. V gene TRBV28 combines with J gene TRBJ2-7, with a weak D call TRBD2 (5 bases). Germline V gene lookup returns CDR1 MDHEN and CDR2 SYDVKM. The V end was cut by 1 base, the J end by 3 bases, with 10 bases between. The CDR3 is 14 residues long. The CDR3 here is CASSLFGSVYEQYF. The CDR3 coding sequence is TGTGCCAGCAGTTTATTTGGGAGCGTCTACGAGCAGTACTTC.

The chain couples TRBV28 to TRBJ1-2; 9 bases agree with TRBD1. From germline, CDR1 is MDHEN and CDR2 SYDVKM. Losses at the gene ends were 8 bases for V and 4 bases for J; bases not matched to a gene: 2. This CDR3 comprises 12 residues. The CDR3 loop reads CASRDRVYGYTF. The CDR3, as DNA: TGTGCCAGCCGGGACAGGGTCTATGGCTACACCTTC.

This clonotype was found a few times. The chain links TRBV7-6 to TRBJ2-4, with TRBD1 as a possible D gene (6 bases). The J call may be mistaken, given a closer DNA end match to TRBJ2-7. The CDR3 loop spans 14 amino acids. The V gene's germline CDR1 is SGHVS and CDR2 FNYEAQ. The DNA for the CDR3 is TGTGCCAGCAGCCAGGGACACGGTCACTACGAGCAGTACTTC. Translating it yields CASSQGHGHYEQYF.

This clonotype has a handful of counts. Relative to the germline gene, one junction end is altered; a read error may explain this. The chain has TRBV7-3 and TRBJ2-1, with TRBD2 identical over 9 bases. This CDR3 has 16 amino acids. In germline, CDR1 is SGHTA, CDR2 FQGTGA. CDR3 in amino acids: CASSPSGGTSYDEQFF. CDR3 DNA sequence: TGTGCCAGCAGCCCCAGCGGGGGGACTTCCTACGATGAGCAGTTCTTC.

The chain is built from TRBV18 and TRBJ2-1; D is unresolved. V lost 5 bases and J lost 7, with 15 bases in between. CDR1 is KGHSH and CDR2 is LQKENI in the germline V gene. The CDR3 has 14 amino acids. The CDR3 sequence: CASSNREGRNEQFF. CDR3 nucleotide sequence: TGTGCCAGCTCAAACCGAGAAGGGCGAAATGAGCAGTTCTTC.

This chain links TRBV11-2 with TRBJ2-5; 7 bases line up with TRBD2. CDR1 and CDR2 (germline): SGHAT, FQNNGV. Germline trimming cut 5 bases from V and 11 bases from J; bases unmatched to any gene: 11. This CDR3 comprises 13 residues. The CDR3 nucleotides are TGTGCCAGCAGCACCACTAGCGTTAGTGAGCAGTACTTC. It translates to CASSTTSVSEQYF.

This clonotype was observed many times. The V call is TRBV12-3 or TRBV12-4, the J call TRBJ2-1, with 10 bases lining up with TRBD2. J lost 3 bases, V lost 6 bases, and 5 bases had no gene match. The CDR3 is 15 residues long. The CDR3, as DNA: TGTGCCAGCAGCCTACTAGCGGGATACTACAATGAGCAGTTCTTC. It specifies CASSLLAGYYNEQFF.

V gene TRBV28 combines with J gene TRBJ2-1, with D possibly TRBD2 on 6 matching bases. V was shortened by 2 bases and J by 0 bases, with 8 bases between the two germline ends. Germline-derived CDR1 and CDR2 are MDHEN and SYDVKM. The CDR3 runs to 15 residues. The chain's CDR3 is CASSLHGSSYNEQFF. DNA of the CDR3: TGTGCCAGCAGTTTACACGGGAGCTCCTACAATGAGCAGTTCTTC.

This chain connects TRBV28 to TRBJ1-5; a possible D gene is TRBD1 (6 bases). From germline, CDR1 is MDHEN and CDR2 SYDVKM. The germline V and J ends were trimmed by 3 bases and 4 bases, with 16 bases remaining between them. The CDR3 sequence is 16 residues long. CDR3 sequence: CASSFPTGRTNQPQHF. The CDR3 nucleotides read TGTGCCAGCAGTTTTCCGACAGGACGGACTAATCAGCCCCAGCATTTT.

The chain couples TRBV5-1 to TRBJ2-1; TRBD2 matches 9 bases. V shed 0 bases and J 1 base; nucleotides not matched to a gene: 8. Germline V gene sequence: CDR1 SGHRS, CDR2 YFSETQ. The CDR3 sequence is 18 residues long. CDR3 DNA sequence: TGCGCCAGCAGCTTGGACTGGTCTAGCGGGGATTCCTACAATGAGCAGTTCTTC. Encoded protein: CASSLDWSSGDSYNEQFF.

The rearrangement joins TRBV2 to TRBJ2-3, with 15 bases aligning to TRBD2. Germline V gives CDR1 SNHLY, CDR2 FYNNEI. The ends lost 6 bases at V and 5 bases at J; junction bases unmatched: 6. This CDR3 has 16 residues. The DNA for the CDR3 is TGTGCCAGCAGGGATGCGGGACTAGCGGGAGGAGATACGCAGTATTTT. It is translated as CASRDAGLAGGDTQYF. The whole variable domain, remainder taken from reference TRBV2 and TRBJ2-3, is EPEVTQTPSHQVTQMGQEVILRCVPISNHLYFYWYRQILGQKVEFLVSFYNNEISEKSEIFDDQFSVERPDGSNFTLKIRSTKLEDSAMYFCASRDAGLAGGDTQYFGPGTRLTVL.

This clonotype occurred a few times. Sequence at one end of the junction differs from germline and may be a read error. The chain combines TRBV7-3 with TRBJ2-3; D might be TRBD1 (5 bases). CDR3 length: 15 amino acids. Germline V gene lookup returns CDR1 SGHTA and CDR2 FQGTGA. CDR3 nucleotide sequence: TGTGCCAGCAGTTTAATGGGCAGGGACACAGATACGCAGTATTTT. It yields the protein CASSLMGRDTDTQYF.

This clonotype was observed a handful of times. The chain links TRBV7-8 to TRBJ2-5; D uncertain. V lost 5 bases to trimming and J lost 3 bases, with 7 bases between them. Per germline, CDR1 SGHVS and CDR2 FQNEAQ. There are 12 residues in the CDR3. This CDR3 reads CASSRWEETQYF. For the CDR3, the DNA is TGTGCCAGCAGCAGATGGGAAGAGACCCAGTACTTC.